This T cell receptor (beta chain) appears in the sequencing data of a study of Graves' ophthalmopathy and Graves' hyperthyroidism. RNA transcripts provided the template for amplifying TCR beta CDR3 regions. In the first round, RT-PCR was carried out with HTBI primers, and a multiplex PCR formed the second round. TCRdb used MiXCR to reprocess the multiplex PCR reads, holding one entry per CDR3 protein. Found here are 350,000 to 400,000 distinct CDR3 sequences, approximately 20% of them singletons; the top ten hold 1.6%. The CDR3 extends over 15 amino acids. CDR1 is MNHEY, CDR2 SMNVEV, per germline (reference sequence). The V gene lost 3 bases and the J gene lost 0 bases, with 9 bases spanning the gap. This clonotype has ten or more counts.

Sequencing was done on a sample of peripheral blood. The clonotype comes from a woman aged 18 to 35 with Graves' ophthalmopathy. V is TRBV27 and J is TRBJ1-5, with no clear D. Here the CDR3 reads CASSFSKLSNQPQHF. The CDR3 DNA reads as TGTGCCAGCAGTTTTAGCAAACTTAGCAATCAGCCCCAGCATTTT.